Listed here are 16 T cell receptor beta chains from one sample, sequenced in a study of patients and donors after allogeneic stem cell transplantation. MiXCR, run by TCRdb on the RT-PCR reads, gives a single entry per CDR3 protein. The sample has some 960,000 distinct CDR3 sequences, around 17% seen once. The sequencing sample was made of blood, either unsorted or a sorted T cell fraction (not recorded which). Every receptor here comes from a human donor who was either an allogeneic HSCT recipient or a stem cell or donor lymphocyte infusion donor (not recorded which). It is not recorded whose cells these are; they may come from a transplant donor.

This clonotype was counted a few times. The gene calls are TRBV20-1 and TRBJ1-1; a weak D match, TRBD1 (6 bases). The V and J ends lost 1 base and 6 bases respectively, with 12 bases between them. The CDR3 totals 13 residues. Germline assignment: CDR1 DFQATT and CDR2 SNEGSKA (reference sequence). CDR3 residues: CSARVEGGPEAFF. In DNA form, the CDR3 reads TGCAGTGCTAGAGTAGAAGGGGGGCCTGAAGCTTTCTTT.

This chain links TRBV6-5 with TRBJ2-2; D uncertain. The germline V gene encodes CDR1 MNHEY and CDR2 SVGAGI. This CDR3 region has 15 residues. V lost 2 bases and J 1 base, leaving 8 bases between the germline ends. CDR3 loop: CASSYVMMNTGELFF. The CDR3 coding sequence is TGTGCCAGCAGTTACGTGATGATGAACACCGGGGAGCTGTTTTTT.

A few counts support this clonotype. The chain couples TRBV4-2 to TRBJ2-3; D is perhaps TRBD2 (7 bases). Germline loops: CDR1 LGHNA, CDR2 YNFKEQ. There are 19 residues in the CDR3. V gave up 7 bases and J gave up 0 bases, with 26 bases separating them. The CDR3 here is CASIRRGGFLISSTDTQYF. Here the CDR3 DNA reads TGTGCCAGCATCCGGAGGGGGGGGTTTCTAATTTCTAGCACAGATACGCAGTATTTT.

This rearrangement joins TRBV10-3 to TRBJ1-6, with 7 bases fitting TRBD1. The V gene's germline CDR1 is ENHRY and CDR2 SYGVKD. The CDR3 loop spans 15 amino acids. Trimming cost V 2 bases and J 10 bases; bases outside gene matches: 8. CDR3 sequence (DNA): TGTGCCATCAGTGAGGGGCAGGGGACAGTCTCACCCCTCCACTTT. This sequence encodes CAISEGQGTVSPLHF.

A single count supports this clonotype. V is TRBV7-3 and J is TRBJ1-1; TRBD1 might be the D (6 bases). From germline, CDR1 is SGHTA and CDR2 FQGTGA. The germline V and J ends were trimmed by 5 bases and 4 bases, with 17 bases remaining between them. The CDR3 consists of 15 residues. The CDR3 nucleotides are TGTGCCAGCAGCCTGTATGGAGCAGGGGTCACTGAAGCTTTCTTT. Translated, it gives CASSLYGAGVTEAFF. The variable domain in full, with the rest retrieved from reference TRBV7-3 and TRBJ1-1, is GAGVSQTPSNKVTEKGKYVELRCDPISGHTALYWYRQSLGQGPEFLIYFQGTGAADDSGLPNDRFFAVRPEGSVSTLKIQRTERGDSAVYLCASSLYGAGVTEAFFGQGTRLTVV.

The chain links TRBV7-9 to TRBJ1-1, with 9 bases fitting TRBD1. Germline values: CDR1 SEHNR, CDR2 FQNEAQ (reference sequence). The V gene end was trimmed by 2 bases and the J gene end by 4 bases; junction bases not matched to a gene: 11. The CDR3 runs 17 residues. In DNA, the CDR3 is TGTGCCAGCAGCTTAAAACCGGGACAGGGTATCGGCACTGAAGCTTTCTTT. Amino acids: CASSLKPGQGIGTEAFF.

The chain carries TRBV12-3 or TRBV12-4 and TRBJ2-3; 14 bases align to TRBD2. V was clipped by 3 bases and J by 8 bases; unmatched bases: 13. The CDR3 sequence is 18 residues long. CDR3 in DNA: TGTGCCAGCAGTTTGACTAGCGGGAGGGCCCTGACAAGGGGTACGCAGTATTTT. It codes for CASSLTSGRALTRGTQYF.

This chain's CDR3 is CASRLSSEIYGYTF. CDR3 coding DNA: TGTGCCAGCCGTCTCTCGTCGGAAATCTATGGCTACACCTTC. V usage is TRBV27 and J usage is TRBJ1-2; D remains unclear. CDR1 and CDR2 (germline): MNHEY, SMNVEV (reference sequence). This CDR3 region has 14 residues. Deletions cut 8 bases from V and 4 bases from J, with 17 bases between.

This clonotype was counted only a few times. V and J are TRBV19 and TRBJ1-2; 8 bases align to TRBD1. Germline loops: CDR1 LNHDA, CDR2 SQIVND (reference sequence). With V trimmed by 4 bases and J by 3 bases, 4 bases remained unmatched. The CDR3 covers 14 residues. CDR3 residues: CASSTRTGYYGYTF. The CDR3 DNA follows: TGTGCCAGTAGTACCCGGACAGGGTACTATGGCTACACCTTC. The whole variable domain, filled in from reference TRBV19 and TRBJ1-2, reads DGGITQSPKYLFRKEGQNVTLSCEQNLNHDAMYWYRQDPGQGLRLIYYSQIVNDFQKGDIAEGYSVSREKKESFPLTVTSAQKNPTAFYLCASSTRTGYYGYTFGSGTRLTVV.

This clonotype was seen more than once but under ten times. The rearrangement uses TRBV20-1 and TRBJ1-4; 7 nucleotides match TRBD1. Germline V gives CDR1 DFQATT, CDR2 SNEGSKA (reference sequence). V lost 6 bases, J lost 8 bases, and 9 bases stayed unmatched. This CDR3 has 13 residues. The CDR3 is CSATRQGREKLFF. The CDR3 DNA follows: TGCAGTGCAACCCGACAGGGAAGAGAAAAACTGTTTTTT.

The CDR3 sequence is CASSLSVIMNTEAFF. CDR3 in DNA: TGTGCCAGCAGCCTCTCAGTGATAATGAACACTGAAGCTTTCTTT. The rearrangement uses TRBV7-8 and TRBJ1-1; D is unclear. This CDR3 has 15 residues. The ends were cut back, 5 bases at V and 0 bases at J, with 13 bases in the middle. In germline, CDR1 is SGHVS, CDR2 FQNEAQ. The full variable domain, completed using reference TRBV7-8 and TRBJ1-1, is GAGVSQSPRYKVAKRGQDVALRCDPISGHVSLFWYQQALGQGPEFLTYFQNEAQLDKSGLPSDRFFAERPEGSVSTLKIQRTQQEDSAVYLCASSLSVIMNTEAFFGQGTRLTVV.

This clonotype was detected only a few times. The chain has TRBV10-3 and TRBJ2-7, with D perhaps matching TRBD2 (5 bases). Germline lookup yields CDR1 ENHRY and CDR2 SYGVKD. V lost 2 bases to trimming and J lost 2 bases, with 16 bases between them. There are 16 residues in the CDR3. As DNA, the CDR3 is TGTGCCATCAGTGAGGCGAGTGAGGGATCCCCCTACGAGCAGTACTTC. Translated: CAISEASEGSPYEQYF.

V and J are TRBV6-5 and TRBJ1-5, with D possibly TRBD1 on 5 matching bases. Germline values: CDR1 MNHEY, CDR2 SVGAGI. CDR3 length: 15 amino acids. Trimming shortened V by 0 bases and J by 3 bases, and 9 bases separated the two germline ends. The chain's CDR3 is CASSYSGGFNQPQHF. The DNA for the CDR3 is TGTGCCAGCAGTTACTCGGGGGGATTCAATCAGCCCCAGCATTTT.

The V gene is TRBV4-3, the J gene TRBJ2-7, with D possibly being TRBD1 (6 bases). The germline CDR1 and CDR2 sequences are LGHNA and YSLEER. The CDR3 contains 15 residues. Trimming left V 0 bases short and J 0 bases short, with 9 bases between. CDR3 residues: CASSQDIGGSYEQYF. For the CDR3, the DNA is TGCGCCAGCAGCCAAGATATAGGGGGCTCCTACGAGCAGTACTTC.

This clonotype showed up many times. The chain employs TRBV7-3 and TRBJ1-1, with no clear D. Germline CDR1 is SGHTA and CDR2 is FQGTGA. The CDR3 loop spans 11 amino acids. The V gene lost 2 bases and the J gene lost 6 bases, with 4 bases spanning the gap. The CDR3 loop reads CASSLRSEAFF. As DNA, the CDR3 is TGTGCCAGCAGCTTACGGTCTGAAGCTTTCTTT.

This clonotype was observed a few times. The J gene is TRBJ1-2, the V gene TRBV11-2, with D possibly TRBD1 on 6 matching bases. Germline assignment: CDR1 SGHAT and CDR2 FQNNGV. The V end was cut by 4 bases, the J end by 1 base, with 13 bases between. The CDR3 loop spans 15 amino acids. This CDR3 reads CASSSLSGVNYGYTF. The CDR3 DNA reads TGTGCCAGCAGCTCCCTTTCAGGGGTTAACTATGGCTACACCTTC.